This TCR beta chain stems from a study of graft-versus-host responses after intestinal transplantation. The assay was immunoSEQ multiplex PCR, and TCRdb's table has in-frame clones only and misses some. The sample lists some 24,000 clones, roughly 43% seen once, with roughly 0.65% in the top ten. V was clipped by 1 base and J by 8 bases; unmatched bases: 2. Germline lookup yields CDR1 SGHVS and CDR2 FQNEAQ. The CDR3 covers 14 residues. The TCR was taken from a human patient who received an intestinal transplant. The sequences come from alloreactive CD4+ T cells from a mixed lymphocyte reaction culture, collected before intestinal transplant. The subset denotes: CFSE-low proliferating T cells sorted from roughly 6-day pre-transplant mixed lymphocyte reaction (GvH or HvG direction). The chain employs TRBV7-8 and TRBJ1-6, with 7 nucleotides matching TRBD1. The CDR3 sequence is CASSLVQGHSPLHF. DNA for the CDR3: TGTGCCAGCAGCTTAGTACAGGGGCATTCACCCCTCCACTTT.